This T cell receptor (beta chain) is from a study of control samples from healthy donors and cancer patients (dated by TCRdb to the early 2020s). Libraries came from the immunoSEQ multiplex PCR assay. Sourced from immuneACCESS, this table was stored by TCRdb with only in-frame sequences that have V and J called. A share of the clones is absent; for the studies checked, an unresolved V gene accounts for under half, and the remainder has no known explanation. This sample gives about 120,000 clones in total; 85% to 90% of them show up just once. The ten most abundant clones make up around 1.1% of the sample. About this clone: The antigen it recognizes is unknown. Base qualities are not at hand, and no much larger clone is one base apart.

Specimen: PBMCs. This TCR came from a woman aged 50 to 60 with colorectal cancer.

The sequence in DNA is TGTGCCAGCAGCTTGTTGGGCGGCAGAAGCACCGGGGAGCTGTTTTTT. It translates as CASSLLGGRSTGELFF. The V gene is TRBV5-4 and the J gene is TRBJ2-2; the D segment cannot be called with confidence. The CDR3 measures 16 amino acids from cysteine to phenylalanine. Only the CDR3 DNA is retained, 48 bases long and in frame from the first base. V is shortened by 1 base, J by 4 bases, and the region joining them spans 14 bases. The germline V gene (reference sequence) specifies SGHNT as CDR1 and YYREEE as CDR2.